The present entry profiles one T cell receptor (beta chain) with its context. Its antigen remains unknown. These data belong to a study of T cells expressing NK-cell markers. The overall study: Each TCR beta repertoire originated in sorted T cells that were CD3+CD56+NKG2C+, CD3+CD56+NKG2C- or CD3+CD56-NKG2C+. Study-level findings and limits: The CD3+CD56-NKG2C+ fraction of a handful of donors was also led by these clonotypes. Of the CD8+ T cell pool in about six donors, roughly 1.0-8% was accounted for by dominant NKG2C+ clonotypes.

Production of TCR beta cDNA relied on 5'RACE template switching with UMIs. Using the 5' RACE reads, TCRdb records one entry per CDR3 protein without DNA. This listing includes about 550,000 distinct CDR3 sequences. This CDR3 is built from 14 residues. Germline V gene sequence: CDR1 SGHRS, CDR2 YFSETQ. The TCR was taken from a man aged 18 to 29 in good health. Source material: blood T cells: a sorted CD56 or NKG2C T cell subset, CD4+ or CD8+ T cells, or bulk PBMC T cells (not recorded which). V gene TRBV5-1 combines with J gene TRBJ1-6; TCRdb's assignment of TRBD1 cannot be checked, as there is no DNA. Here the CDR3 reads CASSSGTPAFNLHF.